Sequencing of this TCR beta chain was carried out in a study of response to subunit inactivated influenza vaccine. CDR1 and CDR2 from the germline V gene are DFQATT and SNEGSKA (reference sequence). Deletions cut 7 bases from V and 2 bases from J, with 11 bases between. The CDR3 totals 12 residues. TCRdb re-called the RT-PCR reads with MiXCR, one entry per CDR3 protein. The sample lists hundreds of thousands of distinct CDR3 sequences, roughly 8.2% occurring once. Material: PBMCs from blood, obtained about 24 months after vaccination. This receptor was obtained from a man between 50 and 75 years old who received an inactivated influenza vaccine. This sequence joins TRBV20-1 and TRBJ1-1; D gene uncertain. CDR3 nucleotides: TGCAGTGTGCTCGAGGGAAACACTGAAGCTTTCTTT. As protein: CSVLEGNTEAFF.